This TCR beta chain was sequenced in a study of blood T cell repertoires in COVID-19. Method: immunoSEQ multiplex PCR; TCRdb's copy keeps in-frame clones and lacks some. This sample carries some 130,000 clones, around 80% of them seen once, and the ten largest clones take roughly 3.5%. The CDR3 runs to 15 residues. Germline V gene data show CDR1 as SGHNT and CDR2 as YYREEE (reference sequence). The J segment lost 0 bases and the V segment lost 4 bases, leaving 4 bases of the junction unmatched. This clonotype was sampled from a man between 60 and 70 years old with acute or convalescent COVID-19. The V call is TRBV5-4, the J call TRBJ1-5; 7 bases line up with TRBD1. What was sequenced was peripheral blood. The CDR3 spells CASSVTGASNQPQHF. CDR3 nucleotides: TGTGCCAGCAGCGTAACAGGGGCTAGCAATCAGCCCCAGCATTTT.